The present entry profiles one TCR beta chain with its context. The source of the sample is a study of blood T cell repertoires in COVID-19. The wider study: COVID-19 samples collected from the United States, Italy and Spain covered acute and convalescent phases. T cells, B-cell-depleted T cells, or PBMCs provided the cDNA or gDNA that served as material.

Generated by immunoSEQ multiplex PCR, the TCRdb table keeps only in-frame clones and is missing some. Of about 200,000 clones listed, 86% are singletons. The study drew participants aged about 18 to 90 years from under 30 US areas. The clonotype was recovered from a man aged 35 to 55 with acute COVID-19. Sequencing was performed on PBMCs or T cells enriched from blood (not recorded which).

Here the CDR3 reads CASSPLSPTGTEAFF. In DNA, the CDR3 is TGTGCCAGCAGTCCGCTCTCACCGACAGGCACTGAAGCTTTCTTT. The chain recombines TRBV27 with TRBJ1-1, with D perhaps matching TRBD1 (6 bases). This CDR3 is 15 amino acids long. Germline values: CDR1 MNHEY, CDR2 SMNVEV (reference sequence). The V end lost 5 bases, the J end lost 4 bases, and 17 bases lay between the germline ends.